This T cell receptor beta chain stems from a study of T cell responses to AZD1222 COVID-19 vaccine. Assay used: immunoSEQ multiplex PCR; TCRdb lists only in-frame clones, some missing. The sample holds roughly 150,000 clones, 90% seen once. J was trimmed by 9 bases and V by 6 bases; bases with no gene match: 8. The CDR3 totals 14 residues. Germline V lookup: CDR1 WSHSY, CDR2 SAAADI. The input for sequencing was peripheral blood, taken 28 days after the second AZD1222 dose. The genes are TRBV10-2 and TRBJ1-6; 7 bases map to TRBD1. The TCR was taken from an adult who received the AZD1222 COVID-19 vaccine. CDR3 in amino acids: CASSTGTERSPLHF. CDR3 in DNA: TGCGCCAGCAGCACCGGGACAGAGCGTTCACCCCTCCACTTT.